What follows describes a single T cell receptor (beta chain). It is likely a read error, because the conserved phenylalanine at the end of the CDR3 is missing. This record belongs to a study of T-cell reconstitution after alpha-beta-depleted transplantation in children. Germline V lookup: CDR1 SGHRS, CDR2 YFSETQ. The V end lost 0 bases, the J end lost 3 bases, and 4 bases lay between the germline ends. This CDR3 has 13 residues. Preparation of the TCRbeta library was carried out with unique molecular identifiers. Via MiXCR, TCRdb re-called the PCR reads, giving one row per CDR3 protein. The sample has about 340,000 distinct CDR3 sequences; 10% are singletons.

The material was PBMCs from the stem cell graft donor, obtained from the stem cell graft. The genes are TRBV5-1 and TRBJ1-5; D gene uncertain. This clonotype was sampled from a human donor who donated a stem cell graft to a child with acute lymphoblastic leukemia. CDR3: CASSLDTNQPQHL. The CDR3 DNA follows: TGCGCCAGCAGCTTGGATACCAATCAGCCCCAGCATCTT.